This entry features one T cell receptor (beta chain) sequence. This record comes from a study of cytomegalovirus exposure and HLA in healthy donors. The PCR ran on 60 Vbeta and 13 Jbeta primers. The method was immunoSEQ multiplex PCR; TCRdb's version includes in-frame clones alone and lacks a portion of them. The data hold roughly 100,000 clones, with 70% to 90% observed a single time. Donors in the study were healthy people who gave bone marrow. Germline trimming cut 2 bases from V and 3 bases from J; bases unmatched to any gene: 10. There are 17 residues in the CDR3. Germline V CDR1 and CDR2: LGHNT, FRNRAP.

Sequencing input: PBMCs. This sequence originates from a man aged 40-49 years in good health and CMV-seronegative. The chain carries TRBV12-5 and TRBJ1-1; 9 nucleotides match TRBD1. The CDR3 DNA reads TGTGCTAGTGGTTTGACACGGACAGGGGCCGAGTACACTGAAGCTTTCTTT. Protein product: CASGLTRTGAEYTEAFF.